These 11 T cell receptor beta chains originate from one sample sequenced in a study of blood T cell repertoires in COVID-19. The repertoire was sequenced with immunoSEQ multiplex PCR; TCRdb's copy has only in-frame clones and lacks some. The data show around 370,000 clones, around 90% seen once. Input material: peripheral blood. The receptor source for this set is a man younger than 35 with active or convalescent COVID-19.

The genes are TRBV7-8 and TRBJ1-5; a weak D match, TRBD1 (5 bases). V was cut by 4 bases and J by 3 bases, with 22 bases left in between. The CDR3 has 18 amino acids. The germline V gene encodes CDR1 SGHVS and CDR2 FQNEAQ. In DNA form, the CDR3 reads TGTGCCAGCAGCTCAGCCCGGGGGGGTATTAGGAACAATCAGCCCCAGCATTTT. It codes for CASSSARGGIRNNQPQHF.

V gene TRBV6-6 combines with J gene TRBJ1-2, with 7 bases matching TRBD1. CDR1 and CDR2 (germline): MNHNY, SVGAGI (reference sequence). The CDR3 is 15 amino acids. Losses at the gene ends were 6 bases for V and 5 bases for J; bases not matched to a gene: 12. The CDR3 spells CASRIAQGVMYGYTF. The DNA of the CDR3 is TGTGCCAGCAGGATTGCGCAGGGGGTCATGTATGGCTACACCTTC.

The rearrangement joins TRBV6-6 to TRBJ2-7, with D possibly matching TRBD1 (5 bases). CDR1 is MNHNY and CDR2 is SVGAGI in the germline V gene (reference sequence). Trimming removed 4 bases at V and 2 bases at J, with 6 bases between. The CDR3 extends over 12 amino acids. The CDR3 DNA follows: TGTGCCAGCAGTTCGACAGCCTACGAGCAGTACTTC. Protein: CASSSTAYEQYF.

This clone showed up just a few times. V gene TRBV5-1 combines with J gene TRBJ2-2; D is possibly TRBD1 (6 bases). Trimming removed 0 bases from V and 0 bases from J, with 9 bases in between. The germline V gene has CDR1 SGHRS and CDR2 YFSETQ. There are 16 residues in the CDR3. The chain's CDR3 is CASSLETGANTGELFF. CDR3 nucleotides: TGCGCCAGCAGCTTGGAGACAGGCGCGAACACCGGGGAGCTGTTTTTT.

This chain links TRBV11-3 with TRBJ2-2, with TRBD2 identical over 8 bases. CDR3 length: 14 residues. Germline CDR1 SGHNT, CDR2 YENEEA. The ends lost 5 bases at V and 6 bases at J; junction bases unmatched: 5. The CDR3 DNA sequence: TGTGCCAGCAGCCCGAGGACTAGCTCCGGGGAGCTGTTTTTT. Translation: CASSPRTSSGELFF.

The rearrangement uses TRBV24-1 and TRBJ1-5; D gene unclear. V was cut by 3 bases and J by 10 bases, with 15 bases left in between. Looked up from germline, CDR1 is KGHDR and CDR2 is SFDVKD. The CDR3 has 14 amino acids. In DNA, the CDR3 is TGTGCCACCAGTGATCCCGTGACACCCAGACCCCAGCATTTT. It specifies CATSDPVTPRPQHF.

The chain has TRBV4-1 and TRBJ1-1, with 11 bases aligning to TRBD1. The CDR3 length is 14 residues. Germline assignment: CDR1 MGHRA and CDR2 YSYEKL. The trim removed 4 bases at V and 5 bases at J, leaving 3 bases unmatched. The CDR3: CASSLGTGGTEAFF. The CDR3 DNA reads TGCGCCAGCAGCCTCGGGACAGGGGGGACTGAAGCTTTCTTT.

The CDR3 nucleotides read TGTGCCAGCAGTCCGGACTGGGATGGCTACACCTTC. It translates to CASSPDWDGYTF. The V call is TRBV28, the J call TRBJ1-2; D not resolved. The germline V and J ends were trimmed by 5 bases and 6 bases, with 10 bases remaining between them. Germline loops: CDR1 MDHEN, CDR2 SYDVKM. This CDR3 has 12 residues.

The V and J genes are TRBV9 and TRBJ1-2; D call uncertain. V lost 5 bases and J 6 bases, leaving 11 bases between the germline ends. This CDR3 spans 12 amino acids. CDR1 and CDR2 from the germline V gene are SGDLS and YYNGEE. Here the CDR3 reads CASRTTGDGYTF. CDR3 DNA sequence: TGTGCCAGCAGAACTACGGGTGATGGCTACACCTTC.

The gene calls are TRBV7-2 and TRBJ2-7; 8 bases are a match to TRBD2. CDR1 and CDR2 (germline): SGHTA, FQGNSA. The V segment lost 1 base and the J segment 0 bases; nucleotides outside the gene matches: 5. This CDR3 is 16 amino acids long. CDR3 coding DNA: TGTGCCAGCAGCTTAGTTGCACTAGCGGTCTCCTACGAGCAGTACTTC. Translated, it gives CASSLVALAVSYEQYF.

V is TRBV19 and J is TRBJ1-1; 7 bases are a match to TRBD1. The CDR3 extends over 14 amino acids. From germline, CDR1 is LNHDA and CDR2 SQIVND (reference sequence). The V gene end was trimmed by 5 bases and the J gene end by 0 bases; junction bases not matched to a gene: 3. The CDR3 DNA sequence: TGTGCCAGTAGTCCAGGACAGGTGAACACTGAAGCTTTCTTT. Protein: CASSPGQVNTEAFF.